The source of this T cell receptor beta chain is a study of T cell responses to AZD1222 COVID-19 vaccine (dated by TCRdb to about 2021). Some background on the complete study: AZD1222 recipients with second doses at about 4 weeks or about 12 weeks were pooled, because spike-specific TCR depth and breadth did not differ between schedules. TCR sequencing was performed for over 230 trial participants, of whom about 200 were given two doses of AZD1222 and some 25 were given two doses of MenACWY control vaccine. Trial participants were enrolled by age into 18-55, 56-69 and 70-plus year subgroups, with about 150, 28 and 57 TCR-sequenced participants respectively. On the study overall, not on this receptor specifically: Spike-specific TCR breadth and depth rose significantly after two AZD1222 doses compared with day 0 and with MenACWY recipients. Because no day 14 peak-response samples were available, the repertoires could be characterized only after the peak T cell response. Nearly half of unique spike-specific TCRs reportedly recognized epitopes outside regions mutated in the B.1.351 and B.1.1.7 variants. The whole spike protein was spanned by vaccine-associated CD4 TCRs, and dominant responses were seen in regions 160-218 and 743-854. Only 5 to 7 AZD1222 recipients were SARS-CoV-2 seropositive at baseline, limiting conclusions about previously exposed vaccinees. In the small 56-69-year group, the increase in depth fell short of significance, most likely because of low power. Participants were mostly white British and included more females than males, and it was suggested by the authors that clonal diversity may have been underestimated.

Measured from the cysteine to the phenylalanine, the CDR3 is 15 residues long. Of all the DNA, just the CDR3 is kept, 45 bases in frame from base 1. Trimming removed 6 bases from V and 6 bases from J; the gene matches leave 13 bases unexplained. The germline V gene sets CDR1 to ENHRY and CDR2 to SYGVKD. The CDR3 regions of human TCRbeta chains were subjected to immunosequencing. In the source study's methods: Repertoire TCRs were matched against a reference library of SARS-CoV-2-specific TCRs generated with the MIRA antigen-specificity platform. Breadth meant the fraction of unique TCRs that were SARS-CoV-2-associated, whereas depth meant the fraction of total T cells that were SARS-CoV-2-associated. Using the MIRA data, each spike-specific TCR was assigned both to the spike region to which the TCR was reactive and to a CD4 or CD8 class. Log10-transformed breadth and depth values were compared by one-way ANOVA with Sidak's multiple comparisons tests. What TCRdb holds here is the immuneACCESS table cut down to in-frame rearrangements. Part of the clones is not present; checked against another copy, under half of the missing clones reflect an unresolved V gene, and the others are unexplained. V and J calls and clone size are given by that table; D and trimming were obtained from the DNA. The sample records some 110,000 clones, approximately 83% of which are singletons. Of the sample, approximately 10% falls within the top ten clones.

To note about this clone: Its antigen remains unidentified. No per-base quality is available; no much larger clone lies one base away.

What the time point label conveys for this sample: baseline before first vaccination. The vaccinee samples were drawn from two UK trials, COV001 and COV002, one of which was a single-blind randomized controlled phase 2/3 trial testing AZD1222 (ChAdOx1 nCoV-19) in healthy adults. Trial participant PBMC samples were collected at day 0 and day 28 after the second dose for TCRbeta chain sequencing. Material: peripheral blood, obtained on day 0 of AZD1222 vaccination. This receptor was taken from an adult in good health. In this chain, TRBV10-3 is recombined with TRBJ2-5, and 7 bases in between align with TRBD2. DNA sequence: TGTGCCATCAGCGTTGCGGGGGATAGTAGGAAGACCCAGTACTTC. It translates to CAISVAGDSRKTQYF.